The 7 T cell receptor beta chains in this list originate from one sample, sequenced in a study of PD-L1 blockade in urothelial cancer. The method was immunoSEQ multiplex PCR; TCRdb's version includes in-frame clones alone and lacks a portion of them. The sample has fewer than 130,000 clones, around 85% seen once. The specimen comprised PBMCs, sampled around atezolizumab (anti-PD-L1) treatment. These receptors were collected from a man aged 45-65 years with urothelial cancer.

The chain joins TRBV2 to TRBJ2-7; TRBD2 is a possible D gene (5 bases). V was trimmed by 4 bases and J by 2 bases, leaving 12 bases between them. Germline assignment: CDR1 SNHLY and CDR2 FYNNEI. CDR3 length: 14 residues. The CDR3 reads CASSGHSETYEQYF. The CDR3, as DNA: TGTGCCAGCAGTGGCCATAGCGAGACCTACGAGCAGTACTTC.

This CDR3 reads CAWRKGSTDTQYF. The CDR3 DNA sequence: TGTGCCTGGAGGAAGGGGTCCACAGATACGCAGTATTTT. This sequence joins TRBV30 and TRBJ2-3; tentative D call: TRBD1 (5 bases). The V gene's germline CDR1 is GTSNPN and CDR2 SVGIG (reference sequence). The V end lost 3 bases, the J end lost 2 bases, and 9 bases lay between the germline ends. This CDR3 comprises 13 residues.

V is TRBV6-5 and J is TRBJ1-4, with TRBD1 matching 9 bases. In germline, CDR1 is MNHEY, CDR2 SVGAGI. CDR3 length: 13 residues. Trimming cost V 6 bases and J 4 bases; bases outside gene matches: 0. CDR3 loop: CASRDRGNEKLFF. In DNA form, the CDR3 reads TGTGCCAGCAGGGACAGGGGTAATGAAAAACTGTTTTTT.

The CDR3 loop reads CASSFKRETQYF. CDR3 DNA sequence: TGTGCCAGCAGCTTTAAGAGAGAGACCCAGTACTTC. The gene calls are TRBV11-3 and TRBJ2-5, with no clear D. Per the germline V gene, CDR1 is SGHNT and CDR2 is YENEEA. Trimming removed 3 bases at V and 4 bases at J, with 6 bases between. The length of the CDR3 is 12 residues.

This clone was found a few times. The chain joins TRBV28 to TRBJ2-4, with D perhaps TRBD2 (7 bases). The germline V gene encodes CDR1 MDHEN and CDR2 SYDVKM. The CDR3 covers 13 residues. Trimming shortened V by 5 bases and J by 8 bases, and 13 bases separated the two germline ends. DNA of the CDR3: TGTGCCAGCAGTAAGGGGGGGCACTACATTCAGTACTTC. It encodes CASSKGGHYIQYF.

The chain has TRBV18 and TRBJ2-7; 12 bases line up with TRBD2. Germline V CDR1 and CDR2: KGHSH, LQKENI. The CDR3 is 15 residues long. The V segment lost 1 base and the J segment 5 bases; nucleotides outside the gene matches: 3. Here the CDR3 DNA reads TGTGCCAGCTCACCACTACTAGCGGGAGGACACGAGCAGTACTTC. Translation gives CASSPLLAGGHEQYF. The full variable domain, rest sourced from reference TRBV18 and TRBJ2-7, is NAGVMQNPRHLVRRRGQEARLRCSPMKGHSHVYWYRQLPEEGLKFMVYLQKENIIDESGMPKERFSAEFPKEGPSILRIQQVVRGDSAAYFCASSPLLAGGHEQYFGPGTRLTVT.

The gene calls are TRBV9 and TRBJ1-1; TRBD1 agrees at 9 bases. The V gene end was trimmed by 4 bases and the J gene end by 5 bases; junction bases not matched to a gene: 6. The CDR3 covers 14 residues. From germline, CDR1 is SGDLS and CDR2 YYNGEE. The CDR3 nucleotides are TGTGCCAGCAGCCCAGTTGGGACAGGGACTGAAGCTTTCTTT. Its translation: CASSPVGTGTEAFF.